This T cell receptor beta chain was captured in a study of technical replicates of blood from several donors. The repertoire was sequenced with immunoSEQ multiplex PCR; TCRdb's copy has only in-frame clones and lacks some. The sample shows under 100,000 clones, 80% to 90% of them seen only once. The CDR3 runs 15 residues. The germline V gene has CDR1 ENHRY and CDR2 SYGVKD. V was pared by 4 bases and J by 4 bases, with 7 bases of the junction left unmatched. V gene TRBV10-3 combines with J gene TRBJ1-2; TRBD1 matches 9 bases. Sequenced: PBMCs. The clonotype was recovered from a human donor in good health. Some clones in this sample may be carry-over from other donors' samples. The CDR3 sequence: CAISGPGQGGYGYTF. The CDR3 bases are TGTGCCATCAGTGGACCGGGACAGGGCGGCTATGGCTACACCTTC.